The sequence of this T cell receptor beta chain was determined in a study of ipilimumab plus nivolumab after autologous stem cell transplantation. General study findings and limits: TCR repertoire, Treg phenotype and gut microbiota reportedly support more study of this approach.

Starting 14 to 28 days after autologous transplant, ipilimumab 1 mg/kg was given. Germline assignment: CDR1 SGHDT and CDR2 YYEEEE. The CDR3 loop spans 16 amino acids. Trimming took off 0 bases at V and 6 bases at J, with 15 bases between the two ends. With respect to this clone: What it binds is not known.

Sequencing was performed with immunoSEQ multiplex PCR; in TCRdb, only in-frame clones are kept and a portion is missing. This table holds approximately 80,000 clones, under 85% found once. The V call is TRBV5-6, the J call TRBJ2-2; a weak D match, TRBD2 (6 bases). The source is a male donor with diffuse large B-cell lymphoma. Sequenced here: PBMCs, sampled in a trial of ipilimumab plus nivolumab as post-transplant consolidation. The CDR3 nucleotides read TGTGCCAGCAGCTTGGTGGGGAGGTCGAGGGCCGGGGAGCTGTTTTTT. This gives the protein CASSLVGRSRAGELFF.